Shown below are 24 T cell receptor beta chains from a single sample sequenced in a study of blood T cells in healthy people across ages. For the second PCR, which ran for about 6 to 11 cycles, a sample-barcoded 5' primer and a J-beta primer mix were used. From the 5' RACE reads, TCRdb called clonotypes with MiXCR, one entry per CDR3 protein. The repertoire consists of roughly 1,000,000 distinct CDR3 sequences, with roughly 24% occurring once and the leading ten covering 0.65% to 0.95%. These data also featured in a second study, about T cells of mothers and their children.

The sequencing input was blood. Every receptor here comes from a girl between 2 and 10 years old in good health.

This clonotype was seen only a few times. At one end, the junction sequence differs from germline, possibly due to a read error. The rearrangement links TRBV29-1 to TRBJ2-5; D is unresolved. Germline CDR1 reads SQVTM; CDR2 reads ANQGSEA. The CDR3 spans 12 residues. CDR3 nucleotide sequence: TGCAGCGTTCTCATCAATGGAGAGACCCAATACTTC. As protein: CSVLINGETQYF.

The chain links TRBV14 to TRBJ1-1; D is unresolved. This CDR3 contains 14 residues. With 0 bases removed from V and 1 base from J, the gap between germline ends came to 6 bases. Germline V gene sequence: CDR1 SGHDN, CDR2 FVKESK. The CDR3 loop reads CASSQDQANTEAFF. CDR3 in DNA: TGTGCCAGCAGCCAAGACCAAGCGAACACTGAAGCTTTCTTT.

The CDR3 sequence: CSATIDSRQETQYF. CDR3 nucleotides: TGCAGTGCTACGATCGACTCGAGACAAGAGACCCAGTACTTC. This chain uses TRBV20-1 with TRBJ2-5; the D is unclear. Germline lookup yields CDR1 DFQATT and CDR2 SNEGSKA (reference sequence). V was pared by 4 bases and J by 2 bases, with 14 bases between. The CDR3 loop spans 14 amino acids.

The rearrangement links TRBV7-2 to TRBJ1-1; no definite D call. CDR1 is SGHTA, CDR2 FQGNSA, per germline. The CDR3 extends over 14 amino acids. Deletions cut 3 bases from V and 5 bases from J, with 13 bases between. The CDR3 sequence is CASSFYGEGTEAFF. DNA for the CDR3: TGTGCCAGCAGCTTCTACGGGGAAGGAACTGAAGCTTTCTTT.

Only a few counts were recorded for this clonotype. The chain links TRBV29-1 to TRBJ2-2; either TRBD1 or TRBD2 may supply D (6 bases each). V gave up 7 bases and J gave up 3 bases, with 15 bases separating them. The CDR3 is 14 amino acids. CDR1 and CDR2 (germline): SQVTM, ANQGSEA. The CDR3 DNA is TGCAGCGCGGGGGCTGGGACACACACCGGGGAGCTGTTTTTT. It translates to CSAGAGTHTGELFF.

The chain employs TRBV7-9 and TRBJ1-2; the D is unclear. V was trimmed by 8 bases and J by 2 bases, leaving 15 bases between them. There are 14 residues in the CDR3. The germline CDR1 and CDR2 sequences are SEHNR and FQNEAQ (reference sequence). CDR3 loop: CASGSSGRNYGYTF. CDR3 DNA: TGTGCCAGCGGATCCTCCGGGAGGAACTATGGCTACACCTTC.

This clonotype has more than one count but fewer than ten. The V gene is TRBV12-3 or TRBV12-4, the J gene TRBJ2-7, with a tentative D call TRBD2 (6 bases). With the DNA end fitting TRBJ2-5 better, the J assignment may be wrong. The CDR3 extends over 14 amino acids. CDR3 in amino acids: CASSPAGLQETQYF. CDR3 DNA sequence: TGTGCCAGCAGTCCAGCTGGACTACAAGAGACCCAGTACTTC.

The chain has TRBV20-1 and TRBJ2-4; D not resolved. Trimming removed 5 bases from V and 0 bases from J, with 17 bases in between. The CDR3 length is 16 residues. Germline CDR1 reads DFQATT; CDR2 reads SNEGSKA (reference sequence). CDR3 region: CSAHGSQSLAKNIQYF. As DNA, the CDR3 is TGCAGTGCTCATGGTTCACAGAGTTTAGCCAAAAACATTCAGTACTTC.

V is TRBV20-1 and J is TRBJ1-1; no reliable D call. The ends were cut back, 1 base at V and 0 bases at J, with 12 bases in the middle. In germline, CDR1 is DFQATT, CDR2 SNEGSKA (reference sequence). The CDR3 loop spans 15 amino acids. In DNA form, the CDR3 reads TGCAGTGCTAGAGCTTTATCGGCTTTGAACACTGAAGCTTTCTTT. It encodes CSARALSALNTEAFF.

The rearrangement links TRBV9 to TRBJ2-1; the D gene is possibly TRBD2 (5 bases). Germline V gene data show CDR1 as SGDLS and CDR2 as YYNGEE. CDR3 size: 16 residues. V gave up 3 bases and J gave up 2 bases, with 15 bases separating them. The CDR3 loop reads CASSAEADPTYNEQFF. In DNA, the CDR3 is TGTGCCAGCAGCGCCGAAGCGGATCCCACCTACAATGAGCAGTTCTTC.

The rearrangement joins TRBV6-5 to TRBJ2-5; D is ambiguous. Matching the DNA end better, TRBJ2-1 makes the J call doubtful. Germline loops: CDR1 MNHEY, CDR2 SVGAGI. The CDR3 has 11 amino acids. As DNA, the CDR3 is TGTGCCAGCAGATCTGCCCATGAGCAGTTCTTC. It specifies CASRSAHEQFF.

This clonotype showed up just a few times. The chain has TRBV12-3 or TRBV12-4 and TRBJ1-2; D gene ambiguous. The CDR3 extends over 17 amino acids. The germline V and J ends were trimmed by 1 base and 2 bases, with 17 bases remaining between them. CDR3 in amino acids: CASSLDEREPTNYGYTF. The CDR3 DNA sequence: TGTGCCAGCAGTTTAGATGAGAGAGAACCCACGAACTATGGCTACACCTTC.

The rearrangement joins TRBV11-1 to TRBJ2-7, with 8 bases aligning to TRBD1. Germline V gives CDR1 SGHAT, CDR2 FQDESV (reference sequence). J was trimmed by 0 bases and V by 3 bases; bases with no gene match: 7. The CDR3 loop spans 16 amino acids. In nucleotides, the CDR3 is TGTGCCAGCAGCTTGCGAGGACAGGGTAGCTCCTACGAGCAGTACTTC. Protein: CASSLRGQGSSYEQYF.

This chain joins TRBV5-1 and TRBJ2-3, with D possibly matching TRBD2 (6 bases). This CDR3 contains 15 residues. The V gene lost 3 bases and the J gene lost 1 base, with 12 bases spanning the gap. Germline V lookup: CDR1 SGHRS, CDR2 YFSETQ. CDR3 nucleotide sequence: TGCGCCAGCAGCTCGCCGGAGGGTCGCACAGATACGCAGTATTTT. Its protein product is CASSSPEGRTDTQYF.

This chain joins TRBV27 and TRBJ1-4; D gene ambiguous. CDR3 size: 16 residues. Germline CDR1 MNHEY, CDR2 SMNVEV (reference sequence). V lost 6 bases and J 0 bases, leaving 14 bases between the germline ends. The CDR3 DNA reads TGTGCCAGCAGATTGCAAGATAGCGCAACTAATGAAAAACTGTTTTTT. This codes for CASRLQDSATNEKLFF.

This clonotype was picked up a small number of times. The chain joins TRBV4-3 to TRBJ2-7; TRBD2 matches at 8 bases. The germline V gene encodes CDR1 LGHNA and CDR2 YSLEER. The V gene end was trimmed by 3 bases and the J gene end by 2 bases; junction bases not matched to a gene: 3. The CDR3 sequence is 14 residues long. CDR3 region: CASSHAGGPYEQYF. The CDR3 region has the DNA TGCGCCAGCAGCCACGCGGGGGGCCCCTACGAGCAGTACTTC.

The sample holds a few counts of this clonotype. The chain combines TRBV3-1 with TRBJ2-5; D not resolved. The tail of the sequence fits TRBJ2-7 better, so the J call may be wrong. The V gene's germline CDR1 is LGHDT and CDR2 YNNKEL (reference sequence). The CDR3 has 17 residues. The CDR3 spells CASSLSLGRSLFYEQYF. CDR3 DNA: TGTGCCAGCAGCCTCTCTCTTGGACGATCGCTCTTCTACGAGCAGTACTTC.

The rearrangement joins TRBV12-5 to TRBJ2-4; D is uncertain. CDR1 LGHNT and CDR2 FRNRAP come from the germline V gene. Deletions cut 3 bases from V and 0 bases from J, with 21 bases between. This CDR3 spans 19 amino acids. CDR3 in amino acids: CASGLHSKSGTLAKNIQYF. Here the CDR3 DNA reads TGTGCTAGTGGTTTACACTCAAAGTCCGGAACCTTAGCCAAAAACATTCAGTACTTC.

This clonotype was found a few times. The gene calls are TRBV4-1 and TRBJ2-7, with 8 bases that match TRBD1. With V trimmed by 5 bases and J by 0 bases, 9 bases remained unmatched. The length of the CDR3 is 16 residues. Per germline, CDR1 MGHRA and CDR2 YSYEKL. Here the CDR3 reads CASSSWTGTSSYEQYF. The CDR3 coding sequence is TGCGCCAGCAGCTCATGGACAGGGACGAGCTCCTACGAGCAGTACTTC.

The sample holds a few counts of this clonotype. This chain uses TRBV4-3 with TRBJ1-1, with D perhaps TRBD1 (5 bases). V shed 0 bases and J shed 4 bases, with 18 bases lying between them. Germline CDR1 reads LGHNA; CDR2 reads YSLEER. This CDR3 has 17 residues. CDR3 in amino acids: CASSQDRWMQGSTEAFF. The DNA of the CDR3 is TGCGCCAGCAGCCAAGATCGGTGGATGCAGGGAAGCACTGAAGCTTTCTTT.

J is TRBJ2-1 and V is TRBV29-1; D is perhaps TRBD1 (6 bases). This CDR3 contains 13 residues. Trimming took 6 bases from V and 3 from J, leaving 12 bases between them. Germline V gene sequence: CDR1 SQVTM, CDR2 ANQGSEA. The CDR3 here is CSVDTGHYNEQFF. CDR3 DNA sequence: TGCAGCGTGGACACAGGGCACTACAATGAGCAGTTCTTC.

There are a few counts of this clonotype. V usage is TRBV29-1 and J usage is TRBJ1-2; D remains unclear. Germline CDR1 is SQVTM and CDR2 is ANQGSEA. The CDR3 consists of 15 residues. Trimming removed 0 bases from V and 1 base from J, with 12 bases in between. The CDR3 loop reads CSVEDPRGVNYGYTF. The CDR3 nucleotides read TGCAGCGTTGAAGACCCTCGCGGGGTTAACTATGGCTACACCTTC. The whole variable domain, filled in from reference TRBV29-1 and TRBJ1-2, reads SAVISQKPSRDICQRGTSLTIQCQVDSQVTMMFWYRQQPGQSLTLIATANQGSEATYESGFVIDKFPISRPNLTFSTLTVSNMSPEDSSIYLCSVEDPRGVNYGYTFGSGTRLTVV.

The rearrangement joins TRBV29-1 to TRBJ2-7; 8 nucleotides match TRBD1. The germline gives CDR1 SQVTM, CDR2 ANQGSEA. After removal of 3 bases from V and 3 bases from J, the junction contained 13 bases not matched to a gene. This CDR3 is 16 amino acids long. The CDR3, as DNA: TGCAGCGTTGACGGGGCCCGCAGGGGGCAATTCTACGAGCAGTACTTC. Amino acids: CSVDGARRGQFYEQYF.

This clonotype has only a few counts. The V and J genes are TRBV5-6 and TRBJ2-7; 8 positions agree with TRBD2. Trimming cost V 5 bases and J 0 bases; bases outside gene matches: 7. Germline CDR1 reads SGHDT; CDR2 reads YYEEEE. The CDR3 contains 15 residues. CDR3 coding DNA: TGTGCCAGCAGTTCGGGAGGGAAAGACTCCTACGAGCAGTACTTC. It is translated as CASSSGGKDSYEQYF.